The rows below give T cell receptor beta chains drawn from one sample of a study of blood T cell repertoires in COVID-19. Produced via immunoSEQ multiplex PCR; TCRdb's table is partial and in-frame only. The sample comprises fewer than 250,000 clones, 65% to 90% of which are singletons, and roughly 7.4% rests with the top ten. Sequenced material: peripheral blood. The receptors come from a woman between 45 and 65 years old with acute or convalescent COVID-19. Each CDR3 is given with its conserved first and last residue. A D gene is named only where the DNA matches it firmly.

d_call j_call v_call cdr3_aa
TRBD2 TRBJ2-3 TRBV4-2 CASSPPRTRRSTDTQYF
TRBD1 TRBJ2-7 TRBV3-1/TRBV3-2 CASSRSSGQGTREQYF
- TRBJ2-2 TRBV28 CASSLLGTSNTGELFF
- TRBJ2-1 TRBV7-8 CASSRGAGKVSYNEQFF
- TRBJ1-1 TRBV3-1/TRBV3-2 CASSQVVATGLNTEAFF
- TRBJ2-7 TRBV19 CASSLTPSYEQYF
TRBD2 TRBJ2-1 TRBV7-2 CASSSLVASGGFDEQFF
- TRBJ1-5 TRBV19 CASMYSWNQPQHF
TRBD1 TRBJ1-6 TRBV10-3 CAISESGGGSPLHF
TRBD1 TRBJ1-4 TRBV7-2 CASSSTGTGSPKLFF
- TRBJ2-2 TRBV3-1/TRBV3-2 CASSQISEAGELFF
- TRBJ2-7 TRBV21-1 CASSTGTGLGEQYF
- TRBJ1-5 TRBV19 CASSMTTGHSNQPQHF
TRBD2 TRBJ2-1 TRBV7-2 CASSSGLDIYNEQFF
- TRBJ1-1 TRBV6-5 CASSPRRGNTEAFF
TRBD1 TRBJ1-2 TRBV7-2 CASSTGQGTNYGYTF
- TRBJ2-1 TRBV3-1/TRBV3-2 CASSQSGTYNEQFF
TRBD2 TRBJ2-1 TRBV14 CASSQDLLAGAHLGNEQFF
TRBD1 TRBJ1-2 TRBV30 CAWKSLQGAGGYTF
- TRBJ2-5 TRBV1 CTSSQPPGTSGRRCQETQYF
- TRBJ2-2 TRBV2 CASSVARTGELFF
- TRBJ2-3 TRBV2 CASNLGVTDTQYF
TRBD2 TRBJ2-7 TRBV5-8 CASPGLAGAYEQYF
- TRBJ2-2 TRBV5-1 CASSLGQGSTGELFF
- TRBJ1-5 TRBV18 CASSQGNNQPQHF